This entry concerns a single TCR beta chain. CDR1 and CDR2 (germline): MNHEY, SVGEGT. The CDR3 sequence is 16 residues long. V dropped 5 bases and J dropped 1; count of bases not matched to a gene: 9. These data originate in a study of T cell responses to AZD1222 COVID-19 vaccine. Using immunoSEQ multiplex PCR, the repertoire was profiled, and TCRdb retains in-frame clones only, with some absent. The sample holds 150,000 to 200,000 clones; about 91% are singletons and the top ten take around a tenth. The sample was peripheral blood, taken 28 days after the second AZD1222 dose. The clonotype comes from an adult who received the AZD1222 COVID-19 vaccine. V usage is TRBV6-2 or TRBV6-3 and J usage is TRBJ2-5, with 8 bases identical to TRBD1. CDR3 nucleotide sequence: TGTGCCAGCAGTATCAAACTGGGACAGGCCCAAGAGACCCAGTACTTC. This encodes CASSIKLGQAQETQYF.